This T cell receptor (beta chain) derives from a study of human T cells and chemical hapten exposure. Germline V lookup: CDR1 SGHVS, CDR2 FNYEAQ. Trimming cost V 5 bases and J 6 bases; bases outside gene matches: 10. CDR3 length equals 16 residues. Study-wide results and caveats: DPC sensitization produced no change in TCRs with frequency above 1 in 1000. Relative to control repertoires, expanded TCRs gave rise to significantly more large CDR3 similarity clusters.

Time point denoted: pre-sensitization, week 0. Treatment specified: therapeutic diphenylcyclopropenone sensitization with weekly scalp DPC. Prior to application of each patch test, blood was drawn. It was unfractionated whole blood from which total RNA was extracted. To note about this clonotype: Antigen: not known.

Each CDR3 protein is one row after TCRdb ran MiXCR on the RACE reads. The table lists roughly 380,000 distinct CDR3 sequences, about 5.1% of them singletons. The sequences come from whole blood, collected in connection with sensitization to the hapten diphenylcyclopropenone (DPC). The receptor was derived from a woman in her forties or fifties with alopecia areata. Some clones in this sample may be carry-over from other donors' samples. The rearrangement uses TRBV7-6 and TRBJ2-3, with 11 bases fitting TRBD2. The CDR3 bases are TGTGCCAGCAGCCAACAGACTAGCGGGATGTCGGATACGCAGTATTTT. It translates to CASSQQTSGMSDTQYF.